This TCR beta chain comes out of a study of response to subunit inactivated influenza vaccine. CDR1 is SGHRS, CDR2 YFSETQ, per germline. Trimming took off 3 bases at V and 2 bases at J, with 18 bases between the two ends. The CDR3 consists of 16 residues. TCRdb re-analysed the RT-PCR reads in MiXCR, keeping a single row per CDR3 protein. The sample records some 570,000 distinct CDR3 sequences, around 11% being singletons. The sample also formed part of further work on T cells expressing NK-cell markers. In that study: What made the TCR beta cDNA was 5'RACE template switching with UMIs. Sorted CD3+CD56-NKG2C+, CD3+CD56+NKG2C+ and CD3+CD56+NKG2C- T cells supplied the TCR beta repertoires. The sequencing cohort of eight donors included seven HCMV-seropositive individuals and one seronegative individual. Unclear, still, was the HCMV specificity of the expanded NKG2C+ T cell clones.

V is TRBV5-1 and J is TRBJ2-7; D could derive from TRBD1 or TRBD2 (5 bases each). Sequencing was performed on PBMCs from blood, taken on the day of vaccination. The clonotype originates from a man aged 50-60 years who received an inactivated influenza vaccine. The CDR3 DNA reads TGCGCCAGCAGCTCCGGGGCGACCTATGGCGCCTACGAGCAGTACTTC. Translation gives CASSSGATYGAYEQYF.